These 25 T cell receptor beta chains were all obtained from the same sample, sequenced in a study of OX40 agonist ivuxolimab in advanced cancers. Repertoires were generated with immunoSEQ multiplex PCR, while TCRdb's copy carries only in-frame clones and drops some. The table has tens of thousands of clones, approximately 83% seen once; the top ten hold roughly 0.75%. This material consisted of CD4+ or CD8+ T cells sorted from blood, taken in a trial of the OX40 agonist ivuxolimab. The receptors were sampled from an adult with an advanced solid tumor such as melanoma, head and neck, liver or kidney cancer.

V gene TRBV7-2 combines with J gene TRBJ2-1; 7 nucleotides align to TRBD2. Germline V gene lookup returns CDR1 SGHTA and CDR2 FQGNSA. J gave up 10 bases and V 5 bases, and 5 bases lay outside the gene matches. The CDR3 covers 12 residues. CDR3 nucleotides: TGTGCCAGCAGCACCGGGACTACGGAGCAGTTCTTC. Amino acid sequence: CASSTGTTEQFF.

This sequence joins TRBV6-1 and TRBJ2-7; D unclear. Germline CDR1 MNHNS, CDR2 SASEGT. V lost 2 bases to trimming and J lost 1 base, with 6 bases between them. The CDR3 contains 13 residues. The CDR3: CASSEFRSYEQYF. The CDR3 nucleotides are TGTGCCAGCAGTGAATTCCGGTCCTACGAGCAGTACTTC.

In its sample, this clone was seen once. The chain is built from TRBV7-9 and TRBJ2-2; D uncertain. CDR1 SEHNR and CDR2 FQNEAQ come from the germline V gene (reference sequence). The CDR3 totals 12 residues. V was cut by 1 base and J by 8 bases, with 5 bases left in between. The CDR3 loop is CASSLDRGELFF. In DNA form, the CDR3 reads TGTGCCAGCAGCTTAGATCGGGGGGAGCTGTTTTTT.

The J gene is TRBJ1-4, the V gene TRBV4-3, with D hard to call. The V end was cut by 0 bases, the J end by 4 bases, with 12 bases between. The CDR3 sequence is 16 residues long. CDR1 LGHNA and CDR2 YSLEER come from the germline V gene. CDR3 bases: TGCGCCAGCAGCCAAGAATGGGTACAGTATAATGAAAAACTGTTTTTT. This encodes CASSQEWVQYNEKLFF.

The chain recombines TRBV5-1 with TRBJ2-6; D might be TRBD1 or TRBD2, each matching 5 bases. Germline V gene sequence: CDR1 SGHRS, CDR2 YFSETQ. This CDR3 is 14 amino acids long. V lost 7 bases to trimming and J lost 0 bases, with 8 bases between them. The CDR3 region is CASLGDSGANVLTF. CDR3 DNA: TGCGCCAGCCTGGGGGACTCTGGGGCCAACGTCCTGACTTTC.

The chain carries TRBV11-2 and TRBJ2-7; maybe TRBD1 (5 bases). The CDR3 runs to 14 residues. Germline CDR1 and CDR2: SGHAT and FQNNGV. Trimming left V 4 bases short and J 3 bases short, with 13 bases between. The CDR3 is CASSSRTRLYEQYF. The CDR3 region has the DNA TGTGCCAGCAGCTCCCGGACACGTCTCTACGAGCAGTACTTC. The complete variable domain, with remaining parts taken from reference TRBV11-2 and TRBJ2-7, reads EAGVAQSPRYKIIEKRQSVAFWCNPISGHATLYWYQQILGQGPKLLIQFQNNGVVDDSQLPKDRFSAERLKGVDSTLKIQPAKLEDSAVYLCASSSRTRLYEQYFGPGTRLTVT.

The rearrangement links TRBV18 to TRBJ2-2, with TRBD2 identical over 9 bases. In germline, CDR1 is KGHSH, CDR2 LQKENI. V gave up 2 bases and J gave up 2 bases; unmatched junction bases: 6. The CDR3 totals 17 residues. CDR3 region: CASSPFVLAGNTGELFF. CDR3 nucleotides: TGTGCCAGCTCACCATTTGTGCTAGCGGGAAACACCGGGGAGCTGTTTTTT. Full variable domain (outside the CDR3, taken from reference TRBV18 and TRBJ2-2): NAGVMQNPRHLVRRRGQEARLRCSPMKGHSHVYWYRQLPEEGLKFMVYLQKENIIDESGMPKERFSAEFPKEGPSILRIQQVVRGDSAAYFCASSPFVLAGNTGELFFGEGSRLTVL.

This sequence joins TRBV7-2 and TRBJ2-4; perhaps D is TRBD1 or TRBD2 (5 bases each). The length of the CDR3 is 13 residues. Germline CDR1 is SGHTA and CDR2 is FQGNSA. The V gene lost 3 bases and the J gene lost 12 bases, with 15 bases spanning the gap. CDR3 coding DNA: TGTGCCAGCAGCTTTAATCCAGGGAGTCCTCAGTACTTC. Its protein is CASSFNPGSPQYF. Looking up the rest from reference TRBV7-2 and TRBJ2-4 gives the full variable domain: GAGVSQSPSNKVTEKGKDVELRCDPISGHTALYWYRQSLGQGLEFLIYFQGNSAPDKSGLPSDRFSAERTGGSVSTLTIQRTQQEDSAVYLCASSFNPGSPQYFGAGTRLSVL.

V gene TRBV30 combines with J gene TRBJ2-3, with a tentative D call TRBD2 (5 bases). This CDR3 has 11 residues. V gave up 0 bases and J gave up 7 bases, with 5 bases separating them. Germline CDR1 GTSNPN, CDR2 SVGIG (reference sequence). The CDR3 spells CAWSVGNTQYF. The CDR3 DNA reads as TGTGCCTGGAGTGTCGGGAATACGCAGTATTTT. The whole variable domain, filled in from reference TRBV30 and TRBJ2-3, reads SQTIHQWPATLVQPVGSPLSLECTVEGTSNPNLYWYRQAAGRGLQLLFYSVGIGQISSEVPQNLSASRPQDRQFILSSKKLLLSDSGFYLCAWSVGNTQYFGPGTRLTVL.

J is TRBJ2-1 and V is TRBV5-1; 12 bases are shared with TRBD2. Germline-derived CDR1 and CDR2 are SGHRS and YFSETQ. The CDR3 contains 18 residues. V trimming: 3 bases; J trimming: 3 bases; junction bases outside the gene matches: 10. CDR3 loop: CASSSGLAGRIDYNEQFF. The CDR3 nucleotides read TGCGCCAGCAGCTCAGGACTAGCGGGGCGGATCGACTACAATGAGCAGTTCTTC.

The chain joins TRBV5-1 to TRBJ2-7; TRBD2 matches at 11 bases. Trimming at V came to 1 base and at J to 7 bases, leaving 7 bases not matched to a gene. The CDR3 totals 15 residues. Germline V CDR1 and CDR2: SGHRS, YFSETQ. CDR3 amino acids: CASSLLSGRAREQYF. CDR3 in DNA: TGCGCCAGCAGCTTGCTTAGCGGGAGGGCCAGGGAGCAGTACTTC.

The sample holds one count of this clone. The J gene is TRBJ1-5, the V gene TRBV18; 7 bases match TRBD1. The CDR3 spans 15 residues. J was trimmed by 3 bases and V by 2 bases; bases with no gene match: 4. From germline, CDR1 is KGHSH and CDR2 LQKENI. The CDR3 nucleotides are TGTGCCAGCTCACCAGAGACAGGGTTCAATCAGCCCCAGCATTTT. Protein sequence: CASSPETGFNQPQHF.

This chain connects TRBV2 to TRBJ1-2; D is possibly TRBD1 (5 bases). The CDR3 consists of 13 residues. Germline V gives CDR1 SNHLY, CDR2 FYNNEI. Trimming removed 6 bases at V and 2 bases at J, with 10 bases between. CDR3 protein: CASRNRPNYGYTF. The CDR3 DNA reads as TGTGCCAGCAGGAACAGGCCAAACTATGGCTACACCTTC.

This clone was found a few times. The chain has TRBV6-1 and TRBJ1-3; D is unresolved. The CDR3 runs 13 residues. From germline, CDR1 is MNHNS and CDR2 SASEGT. Deletions cut 10 bases from V and 0 bases from J, with 10 bases between. In DNA form, the CDR3 reads TGTGCCACCTCGGCCCGCTCTGGAAACACCATATATTTT. Its translation: CATSARSGNTIYF.

V usage is TRBV10-3 and J usage is TRBJ2-5; possibly TRBD1 or TRBD2 for D (5 bases each). This CDR3 spans 16 amino acids. Trimming shortened V by 4 bases and J by 2 bases, and 17 bases separated the two germline ends. Germline lookup yields CDR1 ENHRY and CDR2 SYGVKD. CDR3 nucleotide sequence: TGTGCCATCAGTGTCAAGGGCTCCTGGGGGCAAGAGACCCAGTACTTC. This encodes CAISVKGSWGQETQYF.

This chain joins TRBV5-1 and TRBJ2-3; 13 bases are a match to TRBD2. Looked up from germline, CDR1 is SGHRS and CDR2 is YFSETQ. J gave up 2 bases and V 3 bases, and 6 bases lay outside the gene matches. The CDR3 has 17 residues. The CDR3 bases are TGCGCCAGCAGCTATCGGACTAGCGGGGGCTCCACAGATACGCAGTATTTT. It yields the protein CASSYRTSGGSTDTQYF.

The chain has TRBV19 and TRBJ2-1, with 8 nucleotides matching TRBD2. This CDR3 spans 16 amino acids. Germline loops: CDR1 LNHDA, CDR2 SQIVND (reference sequence). V lost 1 base and J lost 4; bases outside the gene matches: 6. The CDR3 protein is CASSIAGLGVYNEQFF. The CDR3 coding sequence is TGTGCCAGTAGTATAGCGGGACTAGGGGTTTACAATGAGCAGTTCTTC.

This clone was observed a handful of times. DNA of the CDR3: TGTGCCAGCAACCCACAGGGACTCCCTGGGGGCTACACCTTC. Amino acids: CASNPQGLPGGYTF. The V gene is TRBV9, the J gene TRBJ1-2; D possibly corresponds to TRBD1 (6 bases). Germline CDR1 reads SGDLS; CDR2 reads YYNGEE. CDR3 length: 14 residues. With 6 bases removed from V and 8 bases from J, the gap between germline ends came to 20 bases.

This rearrangement joins TRBV12-5 to TRBJ2-1, with 8 bases that match TRBD1. This CDR3 region has 15 residues. The V and J ends lost 5 bases and 2 bases, in that order; junction bases with no gene match: 5. Germline V gene lookup returns CDR1 LGHNT and CDR2 FRNRAP. DNA of the CDR3: TGTGCTAGTGGTCCCGGACAGGGACCCTACAATGAGCAGTTCTTC. The encoded protein is CASGPGQGPYNEQFF. The full variable domain, its missing parts supplied by reference TRBV12-5 and TRBJ2-1, is DARVTQTPRHKVTEMGQEVTMRCQPILGHNTVFWYRQTMMQGLELLAYFRNRAPLDDSGMPKDRFSAEMPDATLATLKIQPSEPRDSAVYFCASGPGQGPYNEQFFGPGTRLTVL.

The V and J genes are TRBV29-1 and TRBJ1-1; TRBD1 is a possible D gene (5 bases). V lost 6 bases to trimming and J lost 0 bases, with 11 bases between them. The germline CDR1 and CDR2 sequences are SQVTM and ANQGSEA. The CDR3 is made up of 13 amino acids. The CDR3 here is CSVTELMNTEAFF. CDR3 sequence (DNA): TGCAGCGTGACAGAATTAATGAACACTGAAGCTTTCTTT. The complete variable domain, with remaining parts taken from reference TRBV29-1 and TRBJ1-1, reads SAVISQKPSRDICQRGTSLTIQCQVDSQVTMMFWYRQQPGQSLTLIATANQGSEATYESGFVIDKFPISRPNLTFSTLTVSNMSPEDSSIYLCSVTELMNTEAFFGQGTRLTVV.

The CDR3 is CASSLSGRGNEQFF. CDR3 nucleotide sequence: TGTGCCAGCAGCTTGTCGGGCAGGGGCAATGAGCAGTTCTTC. The V and J genes are TRBV7-3 and TRBJ2-1; the D gene is possibly TRBD1 (6 bases). Germline CDR1 and CDR2: SGHTA and FQGTGA. Deletions cut 3 bases from V and 6 bases from J, with 12 bases between. The CDR3 runs to 14 residues.

For the CDR3, the DNA is TGTGCCAGCTCACCATTTCGGGGGACAGACAACAATCAGCCCCAGCATTTT. It is translated as CASSPFRGTDNNQPQHF. The chain couples TRBV18 to TRBJ1-5, with 7 positions matching TRBD1. V lost 2 bases and J lost 3; bases outside the gene matches: 10. CDR3 length equals 17 residues. Germline CDR1 KGHSH, CDR2 LQKENI. The entire variable domain, with the rest obtained from reference TRBV18 and TRBJ1-5, is as follows: NAGVMQNPRHLVRRRGQEARLRCSPMKGHSHVYWYRQLPEEGLKFMVYLQKENIIDESGMPKERFSAEFPKEGPSILRIQQVVRGDSAAYFCASSPFRGTDNNQPQHFGDGTRLSIL.

The CDR3 DNA is TGTGCCAGCAGCGGAAACAGGGTAGATCAGCCCCAGCATTTT. Its translation is CASSGNRVDQPQHF. The V gene is TRBV7-9, the J gene TRBJ1-5; possibly TRBD1 for D (6 bases). Germline CDR1 is SEHNR and CDR2 is FQNEAQ (reference sequence). The length of the CDR3 is 14 residues. V lost 5 bases and J 5 bases, leaving 13 bases between the germline ends.

V usage is TRBV28 and J usage is TRBJ1-3; D not certain. The CDR3 length is 14 residues. The V end lost 3 bases, the J end lost 1 base, and 7 bases lay between the germline ends. The germline CDR1 and CDR2 sequences are MDHEN and SYDVKM. CDR3 nucleotides: TGTGCCAGCAGTTTTTGGGGTTCTGGAAACACCATATATTTT. The encoded protein is CASSFWGSGNTIYF.

V is TRBV5-1 and J is TRBJ2-2, with TRBD1 matching over 10 bases. This CDR3 spans 15 amino acids. Germline V gene data show CDR1 as SGHRS and CDR2 as YFSETQ. V shed 4 bases and J 6 bases; nucleotides not matched to a gene: 6. Here the CDR3 DNA reads TGCGCCAGCAGCGCGGGACAGGGGCGATCCGGGGAGCTGTTTTTT. The encoded protein is CASSAGQGRSGELFF.